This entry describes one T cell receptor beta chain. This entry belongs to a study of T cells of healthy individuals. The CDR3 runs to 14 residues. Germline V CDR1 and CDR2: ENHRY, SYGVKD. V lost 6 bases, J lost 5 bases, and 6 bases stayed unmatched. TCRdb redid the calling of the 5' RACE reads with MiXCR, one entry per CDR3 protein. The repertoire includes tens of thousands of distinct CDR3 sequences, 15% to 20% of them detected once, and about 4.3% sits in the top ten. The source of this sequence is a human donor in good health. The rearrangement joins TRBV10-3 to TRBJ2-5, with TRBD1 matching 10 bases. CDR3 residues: CAIRGTGDPETQYF. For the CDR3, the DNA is TGTGCCATCAGGGGGACAGGGGACCCGGAGACCCAGTACTTC.